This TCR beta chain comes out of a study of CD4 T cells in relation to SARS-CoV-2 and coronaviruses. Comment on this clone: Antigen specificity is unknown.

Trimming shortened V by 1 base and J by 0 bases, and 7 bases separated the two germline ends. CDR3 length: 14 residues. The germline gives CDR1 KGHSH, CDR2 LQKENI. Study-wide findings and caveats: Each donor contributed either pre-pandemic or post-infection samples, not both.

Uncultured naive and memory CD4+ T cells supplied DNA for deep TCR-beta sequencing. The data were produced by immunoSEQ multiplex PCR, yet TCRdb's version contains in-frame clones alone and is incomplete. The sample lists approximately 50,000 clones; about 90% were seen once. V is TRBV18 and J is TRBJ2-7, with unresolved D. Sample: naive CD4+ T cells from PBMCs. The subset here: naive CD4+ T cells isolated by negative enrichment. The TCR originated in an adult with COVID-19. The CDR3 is CASSPQGISYEQYF. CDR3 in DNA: TGTGCCAGCTCACCACAGGGAATCTCCTACGAGCAGTACTTC.